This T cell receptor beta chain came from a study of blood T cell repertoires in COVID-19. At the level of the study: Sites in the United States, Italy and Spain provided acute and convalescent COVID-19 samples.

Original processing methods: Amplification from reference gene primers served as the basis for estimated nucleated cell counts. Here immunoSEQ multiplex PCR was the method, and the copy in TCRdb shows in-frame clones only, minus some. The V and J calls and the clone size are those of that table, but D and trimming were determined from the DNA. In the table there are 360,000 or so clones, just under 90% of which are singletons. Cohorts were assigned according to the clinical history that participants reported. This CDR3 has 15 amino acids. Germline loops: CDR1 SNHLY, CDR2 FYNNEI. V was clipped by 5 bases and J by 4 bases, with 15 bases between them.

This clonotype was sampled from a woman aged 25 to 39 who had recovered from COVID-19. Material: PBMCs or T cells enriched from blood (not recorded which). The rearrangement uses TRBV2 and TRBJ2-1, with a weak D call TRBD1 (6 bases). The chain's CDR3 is CASSSTQGEYNEQFF. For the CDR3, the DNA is TGTGCCAGCAGTAGTACACAGGGAGAGTACAATGAGCAGTTCTTC. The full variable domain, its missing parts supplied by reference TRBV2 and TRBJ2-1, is EPEVTQTPSHQVTQMGQEVILRCVPISNHLYFYWYRQILGQKVEFLVSFYNNEISEKSEIFDDQFSVERPDGSNFTLKIRSTKLEDSAMYFCASSSTQGEYNEQFFGPGTRLTVL.